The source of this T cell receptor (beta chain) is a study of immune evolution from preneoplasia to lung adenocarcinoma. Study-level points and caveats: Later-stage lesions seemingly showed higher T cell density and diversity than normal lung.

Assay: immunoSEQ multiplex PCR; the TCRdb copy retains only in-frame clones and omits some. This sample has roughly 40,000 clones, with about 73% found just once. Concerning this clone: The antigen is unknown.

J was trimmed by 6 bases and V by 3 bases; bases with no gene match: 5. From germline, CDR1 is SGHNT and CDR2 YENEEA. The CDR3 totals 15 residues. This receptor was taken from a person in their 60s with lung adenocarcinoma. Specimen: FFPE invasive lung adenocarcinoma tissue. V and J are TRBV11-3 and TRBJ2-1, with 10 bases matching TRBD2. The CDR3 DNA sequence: TGTGCCAGCAGCTTCGGACTAGCGGAGGGCAATGAGCAGTTCTTC. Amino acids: CASSFGLAEGNEQFF. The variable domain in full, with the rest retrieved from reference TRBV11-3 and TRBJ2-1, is EAGVVQSPRYKIIEKKQPVAFWCNPISGHNTLYWYLQNLGQGPELLIRYENEEAVDDSQLPKDRFSAERLKGVDSTLKIQPAELGDSAVYLCASSFGLAEGNEQFFGPGTRLTVL.